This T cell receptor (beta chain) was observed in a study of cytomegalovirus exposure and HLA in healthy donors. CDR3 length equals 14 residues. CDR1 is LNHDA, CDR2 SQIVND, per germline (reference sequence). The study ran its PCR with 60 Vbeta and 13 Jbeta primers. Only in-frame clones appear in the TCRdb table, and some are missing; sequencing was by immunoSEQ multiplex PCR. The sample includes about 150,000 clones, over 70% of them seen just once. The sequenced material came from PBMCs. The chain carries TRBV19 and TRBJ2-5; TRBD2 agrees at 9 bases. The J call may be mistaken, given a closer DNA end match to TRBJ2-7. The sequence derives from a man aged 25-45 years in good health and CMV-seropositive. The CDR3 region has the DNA TGTGCCACTAGCATCGGGGCTAGCGGGGCCGAGCAGTACTTC. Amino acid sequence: CATSIGASGAEQYF.